This TCR beta chain was identified in a study of blood T cell repertoires in COVID-19. Across the whole study: The analysed material was cDNA or gDNA that came from T cells, B-cell-depleted T cells, or PBMCs.

Everyone who took part was roughly 18 to 89 years old, and they came from 24 US areas. TCRdb's table, derived via immunoSEQ multiplex PCR, lists solely in-frame clones and lacks some. The repertoire holds around 370,000 clones, with approximately 90% as singletons. With 6 bases clipped from V and 10 bases from J, the junction kept 10 bases outside the gene matches. This CDR3 spans 14 amino acids. The germline V gene encodes CDR1 MDHEN and CDR2 SYDVKM. Sequenced sample: PBMCs or T cells enriched from blood (not recorded which). V gene TRBV28 combines with J gene TRBJ1-4, with 8 bases aligning to TRBD1. This receptor was obtained from a woman aged 18 to 35 who had recovered from COVID-19. Written as DNA, the CDR3 is TGTGCCAGCAGGCCAGACAGGGGCGGGGGAAAACTGTTTTTT. It codes for CASRPDRGGGKLFF.